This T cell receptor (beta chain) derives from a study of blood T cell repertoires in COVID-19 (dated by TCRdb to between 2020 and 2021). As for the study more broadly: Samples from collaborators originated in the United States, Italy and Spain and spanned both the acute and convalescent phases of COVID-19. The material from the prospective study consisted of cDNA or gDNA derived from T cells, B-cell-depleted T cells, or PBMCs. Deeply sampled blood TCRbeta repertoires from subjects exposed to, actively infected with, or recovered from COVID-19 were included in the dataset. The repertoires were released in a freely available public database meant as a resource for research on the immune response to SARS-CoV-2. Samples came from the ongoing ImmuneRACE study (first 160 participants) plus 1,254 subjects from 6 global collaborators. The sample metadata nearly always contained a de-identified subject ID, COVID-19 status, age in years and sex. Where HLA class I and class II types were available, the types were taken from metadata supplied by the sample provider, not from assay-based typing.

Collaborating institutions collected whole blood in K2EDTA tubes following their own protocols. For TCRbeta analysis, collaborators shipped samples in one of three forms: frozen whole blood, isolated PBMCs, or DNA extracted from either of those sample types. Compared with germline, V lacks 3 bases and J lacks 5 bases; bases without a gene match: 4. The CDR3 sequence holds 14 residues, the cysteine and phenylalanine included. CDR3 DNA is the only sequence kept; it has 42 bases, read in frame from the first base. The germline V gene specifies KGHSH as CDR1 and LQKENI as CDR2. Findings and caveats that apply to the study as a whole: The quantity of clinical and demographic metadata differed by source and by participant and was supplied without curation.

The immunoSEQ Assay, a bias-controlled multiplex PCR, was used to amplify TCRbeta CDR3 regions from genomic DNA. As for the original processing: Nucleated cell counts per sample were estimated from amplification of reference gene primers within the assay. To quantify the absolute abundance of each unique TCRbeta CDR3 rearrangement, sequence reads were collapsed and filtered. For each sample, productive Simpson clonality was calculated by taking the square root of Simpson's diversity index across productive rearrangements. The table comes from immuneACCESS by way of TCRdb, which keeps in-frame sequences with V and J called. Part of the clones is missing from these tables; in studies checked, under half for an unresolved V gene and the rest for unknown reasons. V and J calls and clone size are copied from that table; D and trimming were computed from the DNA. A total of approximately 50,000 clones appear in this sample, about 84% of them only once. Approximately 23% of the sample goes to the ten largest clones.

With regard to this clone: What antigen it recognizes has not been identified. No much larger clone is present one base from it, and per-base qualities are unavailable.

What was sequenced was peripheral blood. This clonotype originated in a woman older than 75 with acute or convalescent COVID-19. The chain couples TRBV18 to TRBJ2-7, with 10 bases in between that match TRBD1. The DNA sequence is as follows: TGTGCCAGCTCACCCCGGGGACAGGGGCACGAGCAGTACTTC. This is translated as CASSPRGQGHEQYF.